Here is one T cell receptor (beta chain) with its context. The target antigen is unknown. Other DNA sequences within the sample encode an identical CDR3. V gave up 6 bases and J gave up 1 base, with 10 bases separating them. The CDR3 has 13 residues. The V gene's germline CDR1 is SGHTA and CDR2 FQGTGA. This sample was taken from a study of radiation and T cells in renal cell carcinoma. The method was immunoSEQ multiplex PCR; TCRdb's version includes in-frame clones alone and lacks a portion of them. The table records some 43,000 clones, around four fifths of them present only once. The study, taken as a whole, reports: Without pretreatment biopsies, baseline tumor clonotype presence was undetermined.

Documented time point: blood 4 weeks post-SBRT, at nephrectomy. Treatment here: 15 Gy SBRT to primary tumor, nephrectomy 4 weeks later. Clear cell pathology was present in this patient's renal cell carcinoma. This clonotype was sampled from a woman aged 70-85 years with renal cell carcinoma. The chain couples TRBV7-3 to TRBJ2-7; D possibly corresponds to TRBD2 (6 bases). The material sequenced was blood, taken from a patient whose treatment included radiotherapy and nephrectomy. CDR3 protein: CASSPSGSYEQYF. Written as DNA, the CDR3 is TGTGCCAGCAGTCCAAGCGGGTCCTACGAGCAGTACTTC.